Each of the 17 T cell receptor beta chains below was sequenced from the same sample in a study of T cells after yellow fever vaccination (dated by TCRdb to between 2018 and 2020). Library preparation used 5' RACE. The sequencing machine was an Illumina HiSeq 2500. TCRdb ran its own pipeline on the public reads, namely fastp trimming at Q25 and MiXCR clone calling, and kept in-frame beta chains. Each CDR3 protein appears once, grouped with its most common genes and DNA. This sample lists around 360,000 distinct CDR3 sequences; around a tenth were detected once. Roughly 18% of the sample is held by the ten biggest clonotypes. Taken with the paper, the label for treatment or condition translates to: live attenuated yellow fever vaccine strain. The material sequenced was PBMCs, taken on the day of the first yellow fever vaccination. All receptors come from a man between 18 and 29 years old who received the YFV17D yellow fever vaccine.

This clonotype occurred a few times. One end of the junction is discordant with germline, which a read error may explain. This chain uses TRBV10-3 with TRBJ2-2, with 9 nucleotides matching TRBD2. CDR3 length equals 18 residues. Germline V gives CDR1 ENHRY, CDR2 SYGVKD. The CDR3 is CAFSAATLRGGLGGELFF. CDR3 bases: TGTGCCTTCAGTGCCGCGACTTTGCGGGGGGGCCTCGGCGGGGAGCTGTTTTTT.

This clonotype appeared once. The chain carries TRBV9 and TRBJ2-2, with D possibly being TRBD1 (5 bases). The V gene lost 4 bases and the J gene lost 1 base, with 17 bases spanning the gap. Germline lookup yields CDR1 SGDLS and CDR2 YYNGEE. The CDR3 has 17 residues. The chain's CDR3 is CASSPRPQGRNTGELFF. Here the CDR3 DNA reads TGTGCCAGCAGCCCACGACCCCAGGGTCGGAACACCGGGGAGCTGTTTTTT.

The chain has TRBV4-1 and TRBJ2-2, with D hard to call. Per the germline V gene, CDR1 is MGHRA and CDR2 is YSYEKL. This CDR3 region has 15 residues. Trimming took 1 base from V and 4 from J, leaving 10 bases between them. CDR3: CASSQVSQATGELFF. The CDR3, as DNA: TGCGCCAGCAGCCAAGTAAGCCAGGCCACCGGGGAGCTGTTTTTT.

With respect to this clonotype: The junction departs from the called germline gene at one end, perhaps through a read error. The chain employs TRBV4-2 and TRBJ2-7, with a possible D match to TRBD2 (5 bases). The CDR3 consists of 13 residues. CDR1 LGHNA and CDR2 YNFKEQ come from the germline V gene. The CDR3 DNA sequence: TGTGCCAGCAGCCAAGACCTGCGCGCGGGCAGAGTCTTC. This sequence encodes CASSQDLRAGRVF.

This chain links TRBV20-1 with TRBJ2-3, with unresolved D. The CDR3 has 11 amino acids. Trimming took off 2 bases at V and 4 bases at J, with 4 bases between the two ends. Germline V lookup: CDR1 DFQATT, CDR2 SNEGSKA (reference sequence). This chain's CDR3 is CSARLSDTQYF. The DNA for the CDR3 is TGCAGTGCTAGACTCTCAGATACGCAGTATTTT.

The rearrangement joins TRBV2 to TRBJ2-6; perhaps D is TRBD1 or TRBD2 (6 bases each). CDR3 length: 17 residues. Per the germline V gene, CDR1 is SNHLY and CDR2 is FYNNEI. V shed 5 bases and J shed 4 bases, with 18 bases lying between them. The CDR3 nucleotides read TGTGCCAGCAGTACAGGGACTGAGGCGTACGGGGCCAACGTCCTGACTTTC. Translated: CASSTGTEAYGANVLTF.

CDR3 residues: CASSLAGQIQYF. The CDR3 nucleotides are TGTGCCAGCAGCTTAGCAGGTCAGATTCAGTACTTC. The chain is built from TRBV7-9 and TRBJ2-4; D is unresolved. This CDR3 contains 12 residues. V lost 0 bases to trimming and J lost 10 bases, with 7 bases between them. Germline V gene sequence: CDR1 SEHNR, CDR2 FQNEAQ (reference sequence).

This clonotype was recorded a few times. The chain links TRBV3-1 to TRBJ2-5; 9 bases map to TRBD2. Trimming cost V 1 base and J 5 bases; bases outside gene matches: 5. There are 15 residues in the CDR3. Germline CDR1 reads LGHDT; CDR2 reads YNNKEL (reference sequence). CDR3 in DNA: TGTGCCAGCAGCCAAGGGAATGGACTAGCGGAGACCCAGTACTTC. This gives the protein CASSQGNGLAETQYF.

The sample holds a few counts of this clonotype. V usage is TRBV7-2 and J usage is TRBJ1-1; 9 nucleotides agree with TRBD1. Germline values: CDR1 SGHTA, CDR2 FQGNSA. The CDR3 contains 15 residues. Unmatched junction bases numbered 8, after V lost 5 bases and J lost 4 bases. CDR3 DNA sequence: TGTGCCAGCAGCGCCGATGGGGGACAGGGCACTGAAGCTTTCTTT. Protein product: CASSADGGQGTEAFF.

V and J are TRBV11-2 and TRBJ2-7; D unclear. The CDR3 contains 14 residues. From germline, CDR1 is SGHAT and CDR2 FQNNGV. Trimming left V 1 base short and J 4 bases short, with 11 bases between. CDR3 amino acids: CASSLVTPRYEQYV. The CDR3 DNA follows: TGTGCCAGCAGCTTAGTAACCCCTCGGTACGAGCAGTACGTC.

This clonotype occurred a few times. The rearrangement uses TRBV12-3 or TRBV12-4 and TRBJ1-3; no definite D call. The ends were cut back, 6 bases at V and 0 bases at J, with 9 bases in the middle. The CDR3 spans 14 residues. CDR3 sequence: CASSPASSGNTIYF. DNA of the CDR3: TGTGCCAGCAGCCCCGCTAGCTCTGGAAACACCATATATTTT.

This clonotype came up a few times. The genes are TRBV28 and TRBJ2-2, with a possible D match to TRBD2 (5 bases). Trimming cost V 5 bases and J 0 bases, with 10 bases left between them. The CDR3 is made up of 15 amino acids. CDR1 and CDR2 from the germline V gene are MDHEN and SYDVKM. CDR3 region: CASSPEGSNTGELFF. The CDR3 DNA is TGTGCCAGCAGTCCCGAGGGATCGAACACCGGGGAGCTGTTTTTT.

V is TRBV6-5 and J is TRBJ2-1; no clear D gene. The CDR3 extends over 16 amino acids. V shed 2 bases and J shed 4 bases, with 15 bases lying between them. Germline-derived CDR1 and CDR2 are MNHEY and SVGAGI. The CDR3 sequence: CASSYVFPQSYNEQFF. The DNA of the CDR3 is TGTGCCAGCAGTTACGTGTTTCCCCAGTCTTACAATGAGCAGTTCTTC.

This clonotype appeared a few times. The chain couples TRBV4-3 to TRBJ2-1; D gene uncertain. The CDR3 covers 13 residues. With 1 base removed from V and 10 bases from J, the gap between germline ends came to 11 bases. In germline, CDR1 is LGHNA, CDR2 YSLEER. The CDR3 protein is CASSQGFRVEQFF. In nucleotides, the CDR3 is TGCGCCAGCAGCCAAGGATTTCGGGTCGAGCAGTTCTTC.

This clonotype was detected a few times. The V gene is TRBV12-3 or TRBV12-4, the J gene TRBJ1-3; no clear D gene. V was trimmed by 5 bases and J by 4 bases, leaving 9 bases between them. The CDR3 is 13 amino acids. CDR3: CASSPRGGNTIYF. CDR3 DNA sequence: TGTGCCAGCAGTCCCCGGGGAGGAAACACCATATATTTT.

The CDR3 DNA sequence: TGCGCCAGCAGCCCCCCAAGTACCCCGAACACTGAAGCTTTCTTT. Translation: CASSPPSTPNTEAFF. The chain joins TRBV5-1 to TRBJ1-1; D not certain. The V and J ends lost 4 bases and 1 base respectively, with 14 bases between them. CDR1 SGHRS and CDR2 YFSETQ come from the germline V gene. This CDR3 has 15 amino acids.

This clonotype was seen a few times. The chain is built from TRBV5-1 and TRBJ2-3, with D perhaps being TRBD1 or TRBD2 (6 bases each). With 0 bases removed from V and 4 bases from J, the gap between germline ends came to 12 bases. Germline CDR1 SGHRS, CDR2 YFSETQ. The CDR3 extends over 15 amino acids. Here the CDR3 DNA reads TGCGCCAGCAGCTTGGCGACGGGGGCAGCAGATACGCAGTATTTT. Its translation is CASSLATGAADTQYF.